The T cell receptor (beta chain) under discussion was sequenced for a study of shared clonotypes between healthy human individuals. Study-wide findings and caveats: Sequencing depth was expected to influence donor clonotype sharing. Naive subsets, compared against memory subsets, generally had larger estimated richness values.

Evenly divided among several immunoSEQ plates was the genomic DNA of each subset. Clones were sequenced by immunoSEQ multiplex PCR, and TCRdb holds only the in-frame ones, with some missing. The top ten clones hold approximately 0.3% of a sample with around 600,000 clones, 95% to 98% of them seen once. Worth noting for this clone: Its antigen is undetermined.

Between the trimmed V and J ends, which lost 1 base and 2 bases, there was a span of 9 bases. This CDR3 is built from 14 residues. Germline assignment: CDR1 LNHNV and CDR2 YYDKDF (reference sequence). Naive CD8 isolation took CD45RO-negative cells positively selected for CCR7 and excluded terminally differentiated effector memory CD45RA+ cells. The chain links TRBV15 to TRBJ2-7; tentatively, D is TRBD2 (5 bases). The TCR originated in a young man in good health. Sequenced material: naive CD8+ T cells sorted from blood. The CDR3 nucleotides read TGTGCCACCAGCAGAGCCGGGGTCGCCTACGAGCAGTACTTC. Translation: CATSRAGVAYEQYF.